This TCR beta chain was found in a study of T cells in localized non-small cell lung cancer. Study outcomes and limitations: The highest T cell clonality was in uninvolved adjacent lung, above tumor. Heterogeneity stays possible, as sequencing covered only one tumor region.

Data came from immunoSEQ multiplex PCR; TCRdb stores just in-frame clones and leaves some out. The table includes 20,000 to 25,000 clones, about nine tenths detected once. Germline V gene sequence: CDR1 LGHNA, CDR2 YNFKEQ. Trimming left V 1 base short and J 3 bases short, with 15 bases between. The CDR3 is made up of 17 amino acids. The table lists this clone with a few counts. Its antigen is still unknown. V gene TRBV4-2 combines with J gene TRBJ1-4, with a weak D call TRBD1 (6 bases). The source material was peripheral blood, sampled before any cancer treatment. The receptor comes from a man aged 40 to 69 with stage I squamous cell lung carcinoma. CDR3 DNA: TGTGCCAGCAGCCAAGCCCCCAAAGGGGGAGCTAATGAAAAACTGTTTTTT. The encoded protein is CASSQAPKGGANEKLFF.